This T cell receptor (beta chain) was identified in a study of blood T cell repertoires in COVID-19 (dated by TCRdb to the early 2020s). In the study overall: Collaborator samples came from the United States, Italy and Spain and covered acute and convalescent phases of COVID-19. The material from the prospective study consisted of cDNA or gDNA derived from T cells, B-cell-depleted T cells, or PBMCs. Subjects who had been exposed to COVID-19, were actively infected with it, or had recovered from it provided the deeply sampled blood TCRbeta repertoires that made up the dataset. The repertoires were released in a freely available public database meant as a resource for research on the immune response to SARS-CoV-2. Samples came from the ongoing ImmuneRACE study (first 160 participants) plus 1,254 subjects from 6 global collaborators. A de-identified subject ID, COVID-19 status, age in years and sex were almost always included in the sample metadata. Where available, HLA class I and class II types were obtained from metadata supplied by the sample provider rather than from assay-based typing.

From the germline V gene (reference sequence), CDR1 is LNHDA and CDR2 is SQIVND. V is pruned by 5 bases and J by 4 bases, leaving 13 bases of the junction without a gene match. The CDR3, cysteine through phenylalanine, is 16 amino acids long. This entry keeps only the CDR3 DNA: 48 bases, framed from base 1. The immunoSEQ Assay, a bias-controlled multiplex PCR, was used to amplify TCRbeta CDR3 regions from genomic DNA. Concerning the study's data processing: The number of nucleated cells in each sample was estimated from the amplification of reference gene primers within the assay. Sequence reads were collapsed and filtered to measure the absolute abundance of every unique TCRbeta CDR3 rearrangement. For each sample, productive Simpson clonality was calculated as the square root of Simpson's diversity index over productive rearrangements. What TCRdb holds here is the immuneACCESS table cut down to in-frame rearrangements. Part of the clones is not present; checked against another copy, under half of the missing clones reflect an unresolved V gene, and the others are unexplained. V and J calls and clone size are those listed in that table; D and trimming were worked out from the DNA. This sample gives about 150,000 clones in total; about four fifths of them show up just once. Approximately 16% of the sample lies in the top ten.

Whole blood was collected in K2EDTA tubes by collaborating institutions according to the institutions' own protocols. For TCRbeta analysis, collaborator samples were shipped as frozen whole blood, as isolated PBMCs, or as DNA extracted from either sample type. Here is what the overall study found, with its caveats: The amount of clinical and demographic metadata varied by source and participant and was provided uncurated.

Concerning this clone: Its antigen remains unidentified. Base qualities were left out, and no much larger clone turns up one base away.

The sequence joins TRBV19 to TRBJ1-2, with 7 middle bases fitting TRBD1. The TCR sequence derives from a human donor with acute or convalescent COVID-19. The donor label of this sample is uncertain. Sequencing was performed on peripheral blood. Read as DNA, the sequence is TGTGCCAGTAGTCTATCCCACAGGGGCCAAGGCTATGGCTACACCTTC. This is translated as CASSLSHRGQGYGYTF.